This T cell receptor (beta chain) originates from a study of T cell responses to AZD1222 COVID-19 vaccine (dated by TCRdb to the early 2020s). About the full investigation: A total of 230 or so trial participants underwent TCR sequencing, of whom some 210 received two doses of AZD1222 and about 26 received two doses of the MenACWY control vaccine. Trial participants were enrolled by age into 18-55, 56-69 and 70-plus year subgroups, with about 150, 28 and 57 TCR-sequenced participants respectively.

This sample's time point label indicates: about 28 days (+/-7) after the second vaccine dose. What this sample's treatment or condition label stands for: meningococcal conjugate vaccine given as trial control. Vaccinee samples were obtained from the UK trials COV001 and COV002, which included a single-blind randomized controlled phase 2/3 trial of AZD1222 (ChAdOx1 nCoV-19) in healthy adults. For TCRbeta chain sequencing, PBMC samples were collected from trial participants at day 0 and at day 28 after the second dose. The CDR3 regions of human TCRbeta chains were analyzed by immunosequencing. As for the original processing: TCRs in the repertoires were matched against a reference library of SARS-CoV-2-specific TCRs that had been generated with the MIRA antigen-specificity platform. Breadth meant the fraction of unique TCRs that were SARS-CoV-2-associated, whereas depth meant the fraction of total T cells that were SARS-CoV-2-associated. Using the MIRA data, every spike-specific TCR was mapped to the spike region that the TCR reacted to and assigned to either a CD4 or a CD8 class. Log10-transformed breadth and depth values were compared by one-way ANOVA with Sidak's multiple comparisons tests. TCRdb carries this immuneACCESS record with in-frame sequences only. Its versions omit some clonotypes, under half of them owing to an unresolved V gene in the studies checked, with the rest unexplained. The V and J calls and clone size were taken over from that table, and D and trimming were inferred from the DNA. This sample holds 60,000 to 85,000 clones; approximately 80% were observed only once. Approximately 27% of the sample is held by the ten biggest clonotypes.

This clone was counted only a few times. This receptor's antigen is unknown. Per-nucleotide qualities are absent, and no much larger clonotype sits a single base away. The CDR3 spans 15 residues, from the cysteine through the phenylalanine. Just the 45-base CDR3 DNA is kept, in frame starting at base 1. Ends trimmed: V by 6 bases, J by 1 base; bases unmatched to a gene: 8. Via the germline V gene (reference sequence), CDR1 is SEHNR and CDR2 FQNEAQ. What the work shows at the level of the full study, not this receptor alone: After two AZD1222 doses, spike-specific TCR breadth and depth were significantly higher than at day 0 and than in MenACWY recipients. In the small 56-69-year group, the increase in depth fell short of significance, most likely because of low power. Vaccine-associated CD4 TCRs spanned the whole spike protein, with dominant responses in regions 160-218 and 743-854. Conclusions about previously exposed vaccinees were limited because only six AZD1222 recipients were SARS-CoV-2 seropositive at baseline. Participants were mostly white British and included more females than males, and it was suggested by the authors that clonal diversity may have been underestimated. Because no day 14 peak-response samples were available, repertoires were characterized only after the peak T cell response. Epitopes outside the regions mutated in the B.1.351 and B.1.1.7 variants were reportedly recognized by nearly half of the unique spike-specific TCRs.

This clonotype originated in an adult who received the MenACWY meningococcal vaccine as a control. The sample in question was peripheral blood, obtained 28 days after the second dose of the MenACWY control vaccine. The chain joins TRBV7-9 to TRBJ1-2; 7 bases in between match TRBD1. The nucleotide sequence is TGTGCCAGCAGGAGTGACAGGGAGGGTAACTATGGCTACACCTTC. Translated, this is CASRSDREGNYGYTF.